This T cell receptor (beta chain) was sequenced for a study of monozygotic twins with inflammatory bowel disease. Study findings and constraints: Lower sharing of clonotypes with other individuals was seen in IBD patients than in healthy twins. This was most marked in patients showing signs of disease activity. Patients with IBD had less TCRbeta diversity (inverse Simpson) than their healthy co-twins.

There are 15 residues in the CDR3. Germline CDR1 SGHKS, CDR2 YYEKEE (reference sequence). On this clonotype: Its antigen is still unknown.

Total RNA was isolated from whole blood without T cell sorting. UMIs incorporating a 6-nucleotide sample barcode were appended by means of template switching. Using the 5' RACE reads, TCRdb records one entry per CDR3 protein without DNA. The sample includes approximately 400,000 distinct CDR3 sequences. This sequence joins TRBV5-5 and TRBJ2-2; TCRdb designates TRBD1, a call that cannot be tested without DNA. This TCR came from a human donor with ulcerative colitis or Crohn's disease, or a healthy co-twin of an affected twin (not recorded which). Material for sequencing was blood. The CDR3 loop reads CASRKTGTVTGELFF.